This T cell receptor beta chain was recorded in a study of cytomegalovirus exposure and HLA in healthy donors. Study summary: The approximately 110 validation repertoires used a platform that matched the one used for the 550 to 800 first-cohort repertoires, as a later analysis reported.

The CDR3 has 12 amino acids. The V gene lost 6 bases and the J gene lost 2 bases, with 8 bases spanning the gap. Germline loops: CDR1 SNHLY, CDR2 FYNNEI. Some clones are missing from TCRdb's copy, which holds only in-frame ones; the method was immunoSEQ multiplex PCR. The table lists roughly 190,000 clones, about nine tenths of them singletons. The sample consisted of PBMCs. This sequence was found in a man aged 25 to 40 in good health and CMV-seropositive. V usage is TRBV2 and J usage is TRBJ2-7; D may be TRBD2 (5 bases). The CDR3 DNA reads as TGTGCCAGCAGGGGAGCGGCCTACGAGCAGTACTTC. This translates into CASRGAAYEQYF.